The clone carrying this T cell receptor beta chain came up a few times. Antigen: not known. This entry comes from a study of human T cells and chemical hapten exposure. Study as a whole: Alopecia universalis, totalis or areata was present in patients who were mostly female.

The time point denotes: pre-sensitization, week 0. Treatment here: therapeutic diphenylcyclopropenone sensitization with weekly scalp DPC. Unfractionated whole blood yielded total RNA. Findings of the study overall: PT1 expanded TCR counts and patch test score were linked, and their correlation was positive.

CDR1 is SNHLY and CDR2 is FYNNEI in the germline V gene. CDR3 length equals 14 residues. The V gene end was trimmed by 4 bases and the J gene end by 2 bases; junction bases not matched to a gene: 3. The study used a library that attached unique molecular identifiers to individual cDNA molecules. TCRdb passed the RACE reads through MiXCR, listing each CDR3 protein once. This table has tens of thousands of distinct CDR3 sequences, around 13% appearing once. This TCR came from a woman in her 50s with alopecia areata. Some clones in this sample may be carry-over from other donors' samples. The gene calls are TRBV2 and TRBJ2-3, with 7 positions matching TRBD1. The source material was whole blood, sampled in connection with sensitization to the hapten diphenylcyclopropenone (DPC). The CDR3 coding sequence is TGTGCCAGCAGTGTAGACAGGGACACAGATACGCAGTATTTT. Amino acid sequence: CASSVDRDTDTQYF.